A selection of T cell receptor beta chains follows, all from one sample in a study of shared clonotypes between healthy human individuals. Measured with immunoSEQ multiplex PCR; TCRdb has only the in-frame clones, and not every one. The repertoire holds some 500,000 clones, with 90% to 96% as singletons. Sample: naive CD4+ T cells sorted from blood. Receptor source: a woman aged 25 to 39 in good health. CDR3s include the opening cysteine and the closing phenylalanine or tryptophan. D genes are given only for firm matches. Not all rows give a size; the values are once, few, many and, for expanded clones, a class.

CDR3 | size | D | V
CASRGLAGGSYEQYF | - | TRBD2 | TRBV28
CASSPSLVSYNEQFF | - | - | TRBV9
CASSFGTPNTGELFF | - | - | TRBV28
CASSAFARDTDTQYF | once | - | TRBV5-1
CASSLSGRERGYTF | - | - | TRBV27
CASSYDGTGNTGELFF | - | TRBD1 | TRBV6-5
CASSRGSGNSNQPQHF | - | - | TRBV5-5
CASRSGSSSRAFF | - | - | TRBV7-8
CASSLVSGYEQYF | - | - | TRBV5-1
CASSFSLGGAAKNIQYF | - | - | TRBV7-9
CATSRVYSGSHDEQYF | - | TRBD2 | TRBV15
CASSPKLFRGTTYEQYF | - | TRBD2 | TRBV7-9
CATSRDSPVNSPLHF | - | - | TRBV15
CASSYVRAEYEQYF | - | - | TRBV6-6
CASKRTAGDGYTF | - | - | TRBV19
CAWSHLPPASQETQYF | - | - | TRBV30
CASSSWAGEYQETQYF | - | TRBD2 | TRBV27
CASSQSSGSRNEQFF | once | TRBD2 | TRBV4-1
CASSYGGNQPQHF | - | - | TRBV6-5
CASSWATQTQYF | - | - | TRBV28
CASSLIGGPRLGNTGELFF | - | - | TRBV7-2
CASRLAGAYEQYF | - | TRBD2 | TRBV19
CSVDPGLRDIQYF | once | - | TRBV29-1
CASSTGGLAGEGETQYF | - | TRBD2 | TRBV19
CASRDRVTSDGYTF | - | TRBD1 | TRBV2
CASSPSGTGIHYGYTF | - | TRBD1 | TRBV28
CASSLLGDTIYF | - | - | TRBV7-8
CASSPQGAGTGELFF | - | TRBD1 | TRBV7-7
CASSFGRTYYGYTF | - | - | TRBV5-6
CASSSSGTVNTEAFF | once | TRBD1 | TRBV6-6
CASSLPGGLVIEQFF | - | - | TRBV28
CASRGTENSISPLHF | - | - | TRBV4-1
CASGRTSGTQETQYF | - | TRBD2 | TRBV10-2
CASVNGPSYEQYF | - | - | TRBV2
CASRPDSSGNTIYF | - | - | TRBV4-1
CAWSEGPAGEKLFF | - | - | TRBV30
CASKGSNQPQHF | - | - | TRBV2
CASSSELHRRFPKAFF | - | - | TRBV4-1
CASSPGQGDEKLFF | - | - | TRBV18
CATFKSGGFSNQPQHF | - | TRBD1 | TRBV28
CASSLQDNEQFF | - | - | TRBV5-1
CASSLARTGPYEQYF | - | TRBD1 | TRBV7-2
CATWGTVGNSQPQHF | - | TRBD1 | TRBV19
CASSVRLGGADTQYF | - | - | TRBV9
CASSLGWTSGNYEQYF | - | TRBD2 | TRBV5-1
CASSFGLAGGVGETQYF | - | TRBD2 | TRBV7-2
CAISSLTEIQSRANVLTF | - | - | TRBV10-3
CASRRQGATGELFF | - | - | TRBV28
CASSEEGRNGYTF | once | - | TRBV25-1
CASSPGTGGQFF | - | - | TRBV18
CASSSASGHTYEQYF | - | - | TRBV28
CASSVGQGFYEQYF | - | TRBD1 | TRBV18
CASSVQGAHTEAFF | - | TRBD1 | TRBV9
CASSPFHRPADSPLHF | - | - | TRBV11-2
CASSPPPDLAPYEQYF | - | - | TRBV18
CASSGEVWAGDEQFF | - | - | TRBV9
CASSLMELAPSTDTQYF | - | TRBD2 | TRBV7-9
CASSSGTSGTYEQYF | - | TRBD2 | TRBV19